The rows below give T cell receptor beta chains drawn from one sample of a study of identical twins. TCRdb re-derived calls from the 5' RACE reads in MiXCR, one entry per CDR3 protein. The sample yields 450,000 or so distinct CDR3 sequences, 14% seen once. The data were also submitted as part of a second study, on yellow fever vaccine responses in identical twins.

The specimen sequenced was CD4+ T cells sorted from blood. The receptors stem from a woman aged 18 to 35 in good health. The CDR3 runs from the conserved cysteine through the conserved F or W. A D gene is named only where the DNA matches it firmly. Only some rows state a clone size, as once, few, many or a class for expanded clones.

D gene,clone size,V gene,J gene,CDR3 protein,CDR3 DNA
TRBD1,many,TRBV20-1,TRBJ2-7,CSAGTDSYEQYF,TGCAGTGCAGGGACAGACTCCTACGAGCAGTACTTC
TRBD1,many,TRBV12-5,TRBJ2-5,CASGITTKGQGLPETQYF,TGTGCTAGTGGTATAACCACGAAGGGACAGGGGTTGCCAGAGACCCAGTACTTC
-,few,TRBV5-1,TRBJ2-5,CASSFPEETQYF,TGCGCCAGCAGCTTCCCAGAAGAGACCCAGTACTTC
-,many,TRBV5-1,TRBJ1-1,CASSLSVSSEAFF,TGCGCCAGCAGCCTTTCCGTATCTTCTGAAGCTTTCTTT
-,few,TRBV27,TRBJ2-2,CASSLFLAGELFF,TGTGCCAGCAGTTTATTTCTAGCCGGGGAGCTGTTTTTT
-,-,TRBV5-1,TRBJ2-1,CASRGEEQFF,TGCGCCAGCAGGGGAGAGGAGCAGTTCTTC
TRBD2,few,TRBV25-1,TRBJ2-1,CASRGGAANEQFF,TGTGCCAGCCGCGGGGGGGCCGCCAATGAGCAGTTCTTC
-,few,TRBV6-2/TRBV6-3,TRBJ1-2,CASSYGWQNYGYTF,TGTGCCAGCAGTTACGGTTGGCAGAACTATGGCTACACCTTC
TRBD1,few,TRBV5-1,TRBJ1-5,CASSLDRERGPQHF,TGCGCCAGCAGCCTAGACAGGGAGAGGGGGCCCCAGCATTTT
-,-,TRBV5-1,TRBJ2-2,CASSLNSHPTGELFF,TGCGCCAGCAGCTTGAACTCCCACCCCACCGGGGAGCTGTTTTTT
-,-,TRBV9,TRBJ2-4,CASSGTGLLAKNIQYF,TGTGCCAGCAGCGGGACGGGACTTCTAGCCAAAAACATTCAGTACTTC
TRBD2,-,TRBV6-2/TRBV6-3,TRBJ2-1,CASTRKAGGYNEQFF,TGTGCCAGCACAAGAAAAGCGGGGGGATACAATGAGCAGTTCTTC
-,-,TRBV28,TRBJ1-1,CASADGAMNTEAFF,TGTGCCAGCGCCGACGGGGCGATGAACACTGAAGCTTTCTTT
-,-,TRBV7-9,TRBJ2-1,CASSHTTREIGQFF,TGTGCCAGCAGCCACACTACTAGGGAAATCGGGCAGTTCTTC
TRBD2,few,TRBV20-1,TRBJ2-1,CSARDPPSGTYNEQFF,TGCAGTGCTAGAGATCCTCCTAGCGGCACGTACAATGAGCAGTTCTTC
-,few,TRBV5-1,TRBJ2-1,CASSGGWTIYNEQFF,TGCGCCAGCAGCGGGGGGTGGACAATCTACAATGAGCAGTTCTTC
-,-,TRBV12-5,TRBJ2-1,CASASGNSGGNEQFF,TGTGCTAGTGCCAGCGGAAACTCCGGGGGCAATGAGCAGTTCTTC
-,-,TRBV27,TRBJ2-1,CASSFGFAAGRSYNEQFF,TGTGCCAGCAGTTTTGGATTCGCGGCGGGCCGGTCCTACAATGAGCAGTTCTTC
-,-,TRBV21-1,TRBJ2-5,CASSGRLAGEGETQYF,TGTGCCAGCAGCGGTCGATTAGCGGGAGAGGGCGAGACCCAGTACTTC
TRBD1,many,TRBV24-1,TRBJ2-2,CATSDPQRRQGNTGELFF,TGTGCCACCAGTGATCCACAACGGAGACAGGGGAACACCGGGGAGCTGTTTTTT
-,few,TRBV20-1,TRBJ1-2,CSALTNYGYTF,TGCAGTGCTCTTACTAACTATGGCTACACCTTC
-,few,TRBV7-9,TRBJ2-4,CASSLARGGQLLDIQYF,TGTGCCAGCAGCTTAGCTCGTGGTGGACAGCTTCTGGACATTCAGTACTTC
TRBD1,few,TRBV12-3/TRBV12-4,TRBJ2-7,CASSPLDRQSGEQYF,TGTGCCAGCAGTCCGCTGGACAGGCAATCTGGCGAGCAGTACTTC
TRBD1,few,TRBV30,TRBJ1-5,CAWSGQGGNQPQHF,TGTGCCTGGAGTGGACAGGGTGGCAATCAGCCCCAGCATTTT
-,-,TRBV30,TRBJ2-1,CAWKDSTYNEQFF,TGTGCCTGGAAGGACTCAACCTACAATGAGCAGTTCTTC